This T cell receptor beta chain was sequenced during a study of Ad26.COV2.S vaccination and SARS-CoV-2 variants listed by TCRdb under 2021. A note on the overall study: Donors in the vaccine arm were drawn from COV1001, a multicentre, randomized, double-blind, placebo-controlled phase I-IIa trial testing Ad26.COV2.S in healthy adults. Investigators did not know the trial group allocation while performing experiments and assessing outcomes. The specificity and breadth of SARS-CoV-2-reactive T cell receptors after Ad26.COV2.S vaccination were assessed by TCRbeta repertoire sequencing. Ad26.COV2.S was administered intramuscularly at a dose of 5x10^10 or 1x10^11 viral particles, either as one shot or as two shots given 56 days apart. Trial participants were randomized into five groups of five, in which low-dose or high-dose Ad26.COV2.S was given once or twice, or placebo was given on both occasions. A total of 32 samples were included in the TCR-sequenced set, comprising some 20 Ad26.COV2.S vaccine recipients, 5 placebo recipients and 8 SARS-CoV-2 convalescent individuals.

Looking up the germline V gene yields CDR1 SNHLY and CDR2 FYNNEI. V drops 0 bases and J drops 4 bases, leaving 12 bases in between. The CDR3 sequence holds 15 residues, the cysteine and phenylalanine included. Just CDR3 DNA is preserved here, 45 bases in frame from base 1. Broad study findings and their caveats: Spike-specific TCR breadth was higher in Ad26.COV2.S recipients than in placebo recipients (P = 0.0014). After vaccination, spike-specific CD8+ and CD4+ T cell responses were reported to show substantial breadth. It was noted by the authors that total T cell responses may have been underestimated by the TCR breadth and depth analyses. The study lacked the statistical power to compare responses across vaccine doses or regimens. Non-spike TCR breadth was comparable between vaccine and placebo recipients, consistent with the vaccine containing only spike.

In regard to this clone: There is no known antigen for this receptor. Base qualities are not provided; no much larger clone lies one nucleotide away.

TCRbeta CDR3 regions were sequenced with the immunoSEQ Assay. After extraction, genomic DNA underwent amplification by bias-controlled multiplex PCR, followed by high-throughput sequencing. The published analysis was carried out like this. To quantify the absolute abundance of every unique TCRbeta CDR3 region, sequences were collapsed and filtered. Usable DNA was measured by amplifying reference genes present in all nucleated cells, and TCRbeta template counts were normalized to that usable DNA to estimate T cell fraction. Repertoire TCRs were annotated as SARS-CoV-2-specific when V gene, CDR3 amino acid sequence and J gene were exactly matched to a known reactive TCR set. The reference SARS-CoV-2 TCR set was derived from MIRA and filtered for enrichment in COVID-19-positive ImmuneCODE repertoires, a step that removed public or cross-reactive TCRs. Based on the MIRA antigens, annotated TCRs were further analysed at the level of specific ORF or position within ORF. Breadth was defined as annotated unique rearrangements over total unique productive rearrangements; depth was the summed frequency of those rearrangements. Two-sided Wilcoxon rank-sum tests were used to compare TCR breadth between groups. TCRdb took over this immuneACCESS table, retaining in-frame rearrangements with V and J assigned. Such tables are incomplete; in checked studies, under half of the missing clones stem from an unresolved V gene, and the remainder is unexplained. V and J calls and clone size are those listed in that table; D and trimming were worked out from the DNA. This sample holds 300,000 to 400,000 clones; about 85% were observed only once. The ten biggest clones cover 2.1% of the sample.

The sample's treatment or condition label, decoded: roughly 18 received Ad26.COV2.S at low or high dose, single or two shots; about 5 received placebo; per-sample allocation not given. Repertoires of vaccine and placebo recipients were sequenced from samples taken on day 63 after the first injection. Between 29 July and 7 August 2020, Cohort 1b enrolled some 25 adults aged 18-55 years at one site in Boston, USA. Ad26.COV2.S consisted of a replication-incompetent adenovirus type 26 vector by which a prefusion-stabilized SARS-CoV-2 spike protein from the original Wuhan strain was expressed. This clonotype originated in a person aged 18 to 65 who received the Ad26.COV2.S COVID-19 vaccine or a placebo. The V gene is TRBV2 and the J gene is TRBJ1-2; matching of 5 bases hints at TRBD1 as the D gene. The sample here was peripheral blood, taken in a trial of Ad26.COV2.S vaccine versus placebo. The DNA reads TGTGCCAGCAGTGAAGCGCCGGGACGGGCCTATGGCTACACCTTC. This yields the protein CASSEAPGRAYGYTF.